The 19 T cell receptor beta chains reported below all come from one sample, sequenced in a study of CD8+ T cells in alopecia areata. As for treatment: oral pan-JAK inhibitor, 5-10 mg twice daily. Isolated RNA was reverse transcribed into cDNA used as the sequencing template. The protocol was immunoSEQ multiplex PCR, while the TCRdb copy is restricted to in-frame clones and leaves out a portion. The table lists about 210,000 clones, over 60% of them singletons, with 4% to 5% in the top ten. The material sequenced was CD4+ T cells sorted from blood, taken at week 4, from a patient treated with tofacitinib. Every receptor here comes from a human donor with alopecia areata.

This chain uses TRBV9 with TRBJ2-2, with a tentative D call TRBD1 (7 bases). CDR1 SGDLS and CDR2 YYNGEE come from the germline V gene. V was pared by 0 bases and J by 0 bases, with 18 bases between. The CDR3 runs 19 residues. CDR3 region: CASSVALPGGGPNTGELFF. The DNA of the CDR3 is TGTGCCAGCAGCGTAGCGCTCCCAGGGGGAGGACCGAACACCGGGGAGCTGTTTTTT. The full variable domain, its missing parts supplied by reference TRBV9 and TRBJ2-2, is DSGVTQTPKHLITATGQRVTLRCSPRSGDLSVYWYQQSLDQGLQFLIQYYNGEERAKGNILERFSAQQFPDLHSELNLSSLELGDSALYFCASSVALPGGGPNTGELFFGEGSRLTVL.

This rearrangement joins TRBV4-3 to TRBJ2-2; 9 nucleotides agree with TRBD1. The CDR3 sequence is 16 residues long. Germline V gene sequence: CDR1 LGHNA, CDR2 YSLEER. After removal of 0 bases from V and 6 bases from J, the junction contained 5 bases not matched to a gene. CDR3 in amino acids: CASSQDGDRVAGELFF. CDR3 DNA: TGCGCCAGCAGCCAAGATGGGGACAGGGTGGCCGGGGAGCTGTTTTTT.

This clone was seen a handful of times. This chain links TRBV2 with TRBJ1-1; D gene ambiguous. V lost 0 bases and J 1 base, leaving 3 bases between the germline ends. The germline V gene encodes CDR1 SNHLY and CDR2 FYNNEI. The CDR3 has 13 amino acids. CDR3 bases: TGTGCCAGCAGTGAAGCCCCGAACACTGAAGCTTTCTTT. Its protein product is CASSEAPNTEAFF.

J is TRBJ2-3 and V is TRBV5-6; D is possibly TRBD1 (5 bases). The CDR3 runs 13 residues. Per the germline V gene, CDR1 is SGHDT and CDR2 is YYEEEE. V was clipped by 1 base and J by 4 bases, with 7 bases between them. The CDR3 DNA is TGTGCCAGCAGCTTGCCAGGGTCAGATACGCAGTATTTT. This sequence encodes CASSLPGSDTQYF. Variable domain in full (rest from reference TRBV5-6 and TRBJ2-3): DAGVTQSPTHLIKTRGQQVTLRCSPKSGHDTVSWYQQALGQGPQFIFQYYEEEERQRGNFPDRFSGHQFPNYSSELNVNALLLGDSALYLCASSLPGSDTQYFGPGTRLTVL.

This clone was counted only a few times. V gene TRBV7-9 combines with J gene TRBJ2-7; D is unclear. The CDR3 sequence is 13 residues long. V was cut by 5 bases and J by 3 bases, with 11 bases left in between. Germline V gives CDR1 SEHNR, CDR2 FQNEAQ (reference sequence). The CDR3 nucleotides read TGTGCCAGCAGCCCTAGAAGTGGCTACGAGCAGTACTTC. This gives the protein CASSPRSGYEQYF.

The chain employs TRBV30 and TRBJ1-1; 8 bases fit TRBD1. The CDR3 is made up of 11 amino acids. Germline V gene sequence: CDR1 GTSNPN, CDR2 SVGIG (reference sequence). Trimming removed 4 bases from V and 8 bases from J; junction bases left unmatched: 3. The CDR3 loop reads CAWTRQGEAFF. The CDR3 DNA is TGTGCCTGGACTCGACAGGGGGAAGCTTTCTTT.

This clone was seen a few times. The chain joins TRBV29-1 to TRBJ1-4; possibly TRBD1 for D (6 bases). The CDR3 is 14 residues long. V gave up 7 bases and J gave up 4 bases, with 16 bases separating them. Germline V CDR1 and CDR2: SQVTM, ANQGSEA. DNA for the CDR3: TGCAGCGCTAAGCTACAGGGCTATAATGAAAAACTGTTTTTT. It specifies CSAKLQGYNEKLFF.

The chain is built from TRBV6-6 and TRBJ2-3, with 9 bases lining up with TRBD1. Trimming cost V 0 bases and J 6 bases; bases outside gene matches: 7. This CDR3 is built from 16 residues. Germline CDR1 MNHNY, CDR2 SVGAGI (reference sequence). This chain's CDR3 is CASSYSPGQGLDTQYF. The CDR3 nucleotides read TGTGCCAGCAGTTACTCACCGGGACAGGGTTTGGATACGCAGTATTTT.

The V call is TRBV5-1, the J call TRBJ2-1; the match to TRBD1 covers 8 bases. V shed 4 bases, J shed 7 bases, and the junction held 4 bases outside the gene matches. From germline, CDR1 is SGHRS and CDR2 YFSETQ. This CDR3 contains 13 residues. The CDR3 protein is CASSVDRANEQFF. The CDR3 DNA reads TGCGCCAGCAGCGTGGACAGGGCGAATGAGCAGTTCTTC.

This clone was counted once. The V call is TRBV19, the J call TRBJ2-1; D is possibly TRBD1 (5 bases). The CDR3 loop spans 14 amino acids. Germline values: CDR1 LNHDA, CDR2 SQIVND (reference sequence). V shed 4 bases and J shed 4 bases, with 11 bases lying between them. CDR3 coding DNA: TGTGCCAGTAGTAGCCAGGGAAGGTACAATGAGCAGTTCTTC. Its protein is CASSSQGRYNEQFF. The whole variable domain, remainder taken from reference TRBV19 and TRBJ2-1, is DGGITQSPKYLFRKEGQNVTLSCEQNLNHDAMYWYRQDPGQGLRLIYYSQIVNDFQKGDIAEGYSVSREKKESFPLTVTSAQKNPTAFYLCASSSQGRYNEQFFGPGTRLTVL.

The chain has TRBV12-5 and TRBJ2-2; D is undetermined. The V gene's germline CDR1 is LGHNT and CDR2 FRNRAP. Between the trimmed V and J ends, which lost 4 bases and 0 bases, there was a span of 12 bases. CDR3 length: 16 amino acids. The CDR3 nucleotides read TGTGCTAGTGGTTCAAGTGATTTCGCGAACACCGGGGAGCTGTTTTTT. Translation gives CASGSSDFANTGELFF.

V gene TRBV30 combines with J gene TRBJ2-1; 7 bases align to TRBD2. J was trimmed by 9 bases and V by 0 bases; bases with no gene match: 8. Looked up from germline, CDR1 is GTSNPN and CDR2 is SVGIG (reference sequence). This CDR3 is 14 amino acids long. In DNA form, the CDR3 reads TGTGCCTGGAGTGTCGGTCTAGCGGCCGGTGAGCAGTTCTTC. It yields the protein CAWSVGLAAGEQFF.

The chain couples TRBV4-1 to TRBJ1-1; D gene ambiguous. Germline loops: CDR1 MGHRA, CDR2 YSYEKL. V lost 0 bases, J lost 3 bases, and 8 bases lay in between. This CDR3 has 14 residues. The CDR3 DNA is TGCGCCAGCAGCCAAGATGCGGGGTACACTGAAGCTTTCTTT. This sequence encodes CASSQDAGYTEAFF.

In its sample, this clone was seen a few times. V usage is TRBV6-5 and J usage is TRBJ1-2; unclear D gene. V lost 0 bases, J lost 3 bases, and 5 bases lay in between. The CDR3 extends over 13 amino acids. Germline V gene sequence: CDR1 MNHEY, CDR2 SVGAGI. The CDR3: CASSYSLDYGYTF. CDR3 coding DNA: TGTGCCAGCAGTTACTCTCTTGACTATGGCTACACCTTC.

The chain recombines TRBV5-4 with TRBJ2-7; 9 bases match TRBD1. Germline-derived CDR1 and CDR2 are SGHNT and YYREEE (reference sequence). The CDR3 extends over 15 amino acids. V gave up 3 bases and J gave up 5 bases; unmatched junction bases: 9. CDR3 nucleotide sequence: TGTGCCAGCAGCTCCGGGACAGGGTTATACCACGAGCAGTACTTC. Translation: CASSSGTGLYHEQYF.

The chain employs TRBV30 and TRBJ1-3; D not certain. V was clipped by 4 bases and J by 1 base, with 8 bases between them. Germline-derived CDR1 and CDR2 are GTSNPN and SVGIG (reference sequence). CDR3 length: 13 residues. The DNA of the CDR3 is TGTGCCTGGATGCGACGATCTGGAAACACCATATATTTT. Protein product: CAWMRRSGNTIYF.

This chain connects TRBV10-3 to TRBJ1-1; 7 bases fit TRBD1. Germline CDR1 is ENHRY and CDR2 is SYGVKD. This CDR3 region has 16 residues. V shed 8 bases, J shed 4 bases, and the junction held 16 bases outside the gene matches. CDR3 in DNA: TGTGCCATCCGCCCCTCCTCCAGGGGGTCGGGCACTGAAGCTTTCTTT. It translates to CAIRPSSRGSGTEAFF.

This rearrangement joins TRBV10-3 to TRBJ2-5; D is unresolved. Germline V gives CDR1 ENHRY, CDR2 SYGVKD. This CDR3 is 13 amino acids long. V was cut by 0 bases and J by 2 bases, with 4 bases left in between. The DNA for the CDR3 is TGTGCCATCAGTGAGTCGGAACAAGAGACCCAGTACTTC. Translated: CAISESEQETQYF.

The rearrangement joins TRBV18 to TRBJ2-7; 9 bases are shared with TRBD2. The CDR3 loop spans 14 amino acids. The germline V gene has CDR1 KGHSH and CDR2 LQKENI. The trim removed 8 bases at V and 3 bases at J, leaving 8 bases unmatched. CDR3 nucleotide sequence: TGTGCCAGCGCATTAGCGGGGGAAAACTACGAGCAGTACTTC. Protein sequence: CASALAGENYEQYF.